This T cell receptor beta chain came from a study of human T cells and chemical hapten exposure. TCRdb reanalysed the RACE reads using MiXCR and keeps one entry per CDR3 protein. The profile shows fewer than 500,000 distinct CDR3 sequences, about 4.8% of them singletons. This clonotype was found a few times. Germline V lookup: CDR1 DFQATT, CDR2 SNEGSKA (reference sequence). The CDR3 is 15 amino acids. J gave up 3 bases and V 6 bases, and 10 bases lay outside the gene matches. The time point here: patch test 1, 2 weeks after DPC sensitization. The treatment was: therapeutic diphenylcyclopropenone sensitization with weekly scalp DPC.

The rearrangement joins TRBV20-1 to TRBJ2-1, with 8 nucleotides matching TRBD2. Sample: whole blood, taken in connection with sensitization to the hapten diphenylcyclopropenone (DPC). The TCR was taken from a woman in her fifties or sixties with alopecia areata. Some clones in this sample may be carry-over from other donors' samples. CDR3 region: CSAPRPGGIYNEQFF. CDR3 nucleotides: TGCAGTGCGCCCAGACCGGGGGGGATCTACAATGAGCAGTTCTTC.